This T cell receptor (beta chain) was identified during a study of T cell repertoires in cytomegalovirus infection. Across the study: A matching HLA type, together with CMV infection, was signaled by public TCR beta signatures.

From the reads, TCRdb called clonotypes with MiXCR, one entry per CDR3 protein. The sample lists about 300,000 distinct CDR3 sequences; around 9.1% were seen once. This clonotype came up many times. Its target is unknown. Findings and limits, study-wide: Carriers of CMV plus the relevant HLA were identified by cumulative public TCR beta family frequency. Across the ex vivo response, the dominant clonotypes were HLA-C-restricted CMV-specific TCR beta clonotypes.

The germline V gene encodes CDR1 MDHEN and CDR2 SYDVKM. This CDR3 spans 15 amino acids. J lost 7 bases, V lost 6 bases, and 11 bases had no gene match. The rearrangement uses TRBV28 and TRBJ2-5; 10 nucleotides agree with TRBD1. The sequence came from a human donor in good health (CMV status not recorded). Some clones in this sample may be carry-over from other donors' samples. The sequenced sample consisted of PBMCs. The CDR3 DNA reads TGTGCCAGCAGGCGGGGACAGGGGATGTATGGGACCCAGTACTTC. Translating it yields CASRRGQGMYGTQYF.